What follows are 5 T cell receptor beta chains derived from one specimen sequenced in a study of blood T cell repertoires in COVID-19. Sequenced by immunoSEQ multiplex PCR; TCRdb stores in-frame clones only, minus some. This sample has around 49,000 clones, with around 73% found just once. The sequenced material came from PBMCs or T cells enriched from blood (not recorded which). These receptors all come from a woman aged 45 to 65 with acute COVID-19.

The sample holds one count of this clone. V is TRBV15 and J is TRBJ2-7, with 11 bases aligning to TRBD1. CDR1 is LNHNV, CDR2 YYDKDF, per germline (reference sequence). V shed 3 bases, J shed 5 bases, and the junction held 6 bases outside the gene matches. CDR3 length equals 15 residues. The CDR3 coding sequence is TGTGCCACCAGCAGCCCCGGGACAGGGGGAGACGAGCAGTACTTC. Its protein is CATSSPGTGGDEQYF.

This chain connects TRBV5-1 to TRBJ2-3; D possibly corresponds to TRBD2 (6 bases). There are 15 residues in the CDR3. Germline V gives CDR1 SGHRS, CDR2 YFSETQ. V lost 0 bases, J lost 6 bases, and 14 bases lay in between. CDR3 in DNA: TGCGCCAGCAGCTTGGGGGACGGGGGTCGGGATACGCAGTATTTT. Translation: CASSLGDGGRDTQYF.

The CDR3 loop reads CASSQRDRENTEAFF. CDR3 bases: TGCGCCAGCAGCCAGCGGGACAGGGAGAACACTGAAGCTTTCTTT. The chain recombines TRBV4-1 with TRBJ1-1; TRBD1 aligns across 9 bases. The CDR3 has 15 amino acids. V lost 3 bases, J lost 1 base, and 3 bases stayed unmatched. Looked up from germline, CDR1 is MGHRA and CDR2 is YSYEKL.

By its share, this clone is medium-sized. A far larger clone is one base from this, pointing to a likely read error. This CDR3 is also generated by other DNA sequences in the sample. The CDR3 DNA reads TGCGCCAGCAGCGGCGTGGGGGGGGACACCTTC. It yields the protein CASSGVGGDTF. The V and J genes are TRBV5-1 and TRBJ1-2; tentatively, D is TRBD1 (5 bases). The CDR3 sequence is 11 residues long. The V gene lost 4 bases and the J gene lost 12 bases, with 13 bases spanning the gap. The germline gives CDR1 SGHRS, CDR2 YFSETQ.

The chain carries TRBV6-5 and TRBJ1-2; 7 bases align to TRBD1. Germline-derived CDR1 and CDR2 are MNHEY and SVGAGI. The CDR3 covers 15 residues. V lost 6 bases, J lost 1 base, and 8 bases stayed unmatched. The CDR3 protein is CASSHQGVGNYGYTF. CDR3 sequence (DNA): TGTGCCAGCAGCCATCAGGGGGTGGGTAACTATGGCTACACCTTC.